These 10 T cell receptor beta chains were all obtained from the same sample, sequenced in a study of a mutant IDH1 vaccine in newly diagnosed glioma. Time point reported: week 23, last vaccination. It was 300 ug of mutant IDH1 20-mer peptide that made up each vaccine dose, given with topical imiquimod. The antigens these receptors bind are not known. This table comes from immunoSEQ multiplex PCR, and its TCRdb copy is limited to in-frame clones, with some not included. The sample lists tens of thousands of clones; approximately 78% were seen once. The source material was PBMCs, sampled from a glioma patient whose treatment included an IDH1 peptide vaccine. All receptors come from a woman between 35 and 50 years old with glioma. Some clones in this sample may be carry-over from other donors' samples.

V usage is TRBV28 and J usage is TRBJ1-1; a weak D match, TRBD1 (6 bases). V was trimmed by 6 bases and J by 0 bases, leaving 14 bases between them. The germline V gene has CDR1 MDHEN and CDR2 SYDVKM. The CDR3 is made up of 15 amino acids. The CDR3 loop reads CASSLFTGMNTEAFF. The CDR3, as DNA: TGTGCCAGCAGCCTTTTCACAGGGATGAACACTGAAGCTTTCTTT.

J is TRBJ1-2 and V is TRBV4-2; D unresolved. There are 14 residues in the CDR3. Looked up from germline, CDR1 is LGHNA and CDR2 is YNFKEQ. V was clipped by 6 bases and J by 2 bases, with 13 bases between them. In nucleotides, the CDR3 is TGTGCCAGCAGTCTAGTCCGGGTCAACTATGGCTACACCTTC. Its protein is CASSLVRVNYGYTF.

This rearrangement joins TRBV6-5 to TRBJ1-6; D not resolved. The V and J ends lost 0 bases and 10 bases respectively, with 4 bases between them. The CDR3 contains 12 residues. The germline CDR1 and CDR2 sequences are MNHEY and SVGAGI. The CDR3 DNA reads as TGTGCCAGCAGTTACTCGAGCTCACCCCTCCACTTT. Amino acids: CASSYSSSPLHF.

In its sample, this clone was seen once. The chain carries TRBV5-1 and TRBJ2-3; 10 positions agree with TRBD2. The CDR3 covers 15 residues. V trimming: 1 base; J trimming: 3 bases; junction bases outside the gene matches: 2. Germline loops: CDR1 SGHRS, CDR2 YFSETQ. In DNA, the CDR3 is TGCGCCAGCAGCTTGAGCGGGGGGGCAACAGATACGCAGTATTTT. This gives the protein CASSLSGGATDTQYF.

The rearrangement uses TRBV10-3 and TRBJ1-5; no clear D. V dropped 0 bases and J dropped 4 bases, with 7 bases sitting between them. This CDR3 comprises 14 residues. Germline assignment: CDR1 ENHRY and CDR2 SYGVKD. This CDR3 reads CAISESDINQPQHF. As DNA, the CDR3 is TGTGCCATCAGTGAGTCAGACATAAATCAGCCCCAGCATTTT.

The chain carries TRBV7-2 and TRBJ1-1, with a tentative D call TRBD1 (5 bases). CDR1 and CDR2 from the germline V gene are SGHTA and FQGNSA. This CDR3 comprises 15 residues. Trimming took 6 bases from V and 0 from J, leaving 14 bases between them. The CDR3 DNA reads TGTGCCAGCAGTCCCGGGGGGGGAGTGAACACTGAAGCTTTCTTT. Translated, it gives CASSPGGGVNTEAFF.

V is TRBV2 and J is TRBJ2-3; 13 bases map to TRBD2. V was clipped by 8 bases and J by 0 bases; unmatched bases: 11. The CDR3 sequence is 18 residues long. Germline V lookup: CDR1 SNHLY, CDR2 FYNNEI. The CDR3 is CASAWGLAGPRSTDTQYF. CDR3 sequence (DNA): TGTGCCAGCGCATGGGGACTAGCGGGGCCCCGTAGCACAGATACGCAGTATTTT.

This chain joins TRBV6-1 and TRBJ2-5; D is uncertain. The germline CDR1 and CDR2 sequences are MNHNS and SASEGT. V was pared by 2 bases and J by 4 bases, with 5 bases between. The CDR3 totals 12 residues. The CDR3 DNA reads as TGTGCCAGCAGTGAATTCGGAGAGACCCAGTACTTC. Its translation: CASSEFGETQYF.

This chain uses TRBV6-5 with TRBJ2-3; the match to TRBD1 covers 8 bases. The germline V gene encodes CDR1 MNHEY and CDR2 SVGAGI. The CDR3 contains 16 residues. Germline trimming cut 4 bases from V and 0 bases from J; bases unmatched to any gene: 6. The CDR3 sequence: CASSFRGLTSTDTQYF. CDR3 nucleotide sequence: TGTGCCAGCAGTTTCAGGGGGCTGACTAGCACAGATACGCAGTATTTT.

This clone was seen just once. The rearrangement links TRBV6-1 to TRBJ1-2; 7 nucleotides match TRBD1. Germline assignment: CDR1 MNHNS and CDR2 SASEGT. The V and J ends lost 6 bases and 6 bases, in that order; junction bases with no gene match: 7. The CDR3 is 13 amino acids. CDR3 sequence reads: CASREKQGHGYTF. CDR3 sequence (DNA): TGTGCCAGCAGGGAGAAACAGGGGCATGGCTACACCTTC.